These 13 T cell receptor beta chains share one sample of origin, sequenced in a study of OX40 agonist ivuxolimab in advanced cancers. Assay used: immunoSEQ multiplex PCR; TCRdb lists only in-frame clones, some missing. The sample consists of some 98,000 clones, about 91% of them appearing once. The sequencing used CD4+ or CD8+ T cells sorted from blood, collected in a trial of the OX40 agonist ivuxolimab. These receptors were collected from an adult with an advanced solid tumor such as melanoma, head and neck, liver or kidney cancer.

This clone was seen only once. The chain uses TRBV15 and TRBJ1-4, with 10 bases identical to TRBD1. In germline, CDR1 is LNHNV, CDR2 YYDKDF (reference sequence). J gave up 7 bases and V 3 bases, and 8 bases lay outside the gene matches. The CDR3 has 16 amino acids. CDR3 region: CATSRPRGQGGEKLFF. The CDR3 DNA reads TGTGCCACCAGCAGGCCCCGAGGACAGGGGGGTGAAAAACTGTTTTTT.

The chain links TRBV13 to TRBJ2-3; 7 bases map to TRBD1. CDR3 length equals 15 residues. The V gene end was trimmed by 5 bases and the J gene end by 0 bases; junction bases not matched to a gene: 5. Germline V gene data show CDR1 as PRHDT and CDR2 as FYEKMQ (reference sequence). In nucleotides, the CDR3 is TGTGCCAGCAGCCCGGGACAGCTTAGCACAGATACGCAGTATTTT. This gives the protein CASSPGQLSTDTQYF.

The gene calls are TRBV19 and TRBJ2-2; either TRBD1 or TRBD2 may supply D (5 bases each). This CDR3 spans 16 amino acids. Germline assignment: CDR1 LNHDA and CDR2 SQIVND (reference sequence). V lost 2 bases to trimming and J lost 0 bases, with 10 bases between them. The CDR3 loop is CASSIRLGANTGELFF. The CDR3 DNA reads TGTGCCAGTAGTATAAGGTTGGGGGCGAACACCGGGGAGCTGTTTTTT.

The gene calls are TRBV4-2 and TRBJ1-2; TRBD1 might be the D (6 bases). CDR1 LGHNA and CDR2 YNFKEQ come from the germline V gene. The CDR3 consists of 15 residues. V lost 4 bases to trimming and J lost 4 bases, with 16 bases between them. The CDR3, as DNA: TGTGCCAGCAGCCTAACCTACGAGGGGGGCTATGGCTACACCTTC. Translation gives CASSLTYEGGYGYTF.

A single count supports this clone. The genes are TRBV4-2 and TRBJ1-3; D is possibly TRBD1 (6 bases). The CDR3 consists of 17 residues. The germline V gene encodes CDR1 LGHNA and CDR2 YNFKEQ. Trimming left V 0 bases short and J 4 bases short, with 16 bases between. CDR3: CASSQDVTTGSGNTIYF. The CDR3 DNA is TGTGCCAGCAGCCAAGATGTTACTACAGGGTCCGGAAACACCATATATTTT.

The chain links TRBV7-9 to TRBJ2-1, with D hard to call. CDR1 is SEHNR and CDR2 is FQNEAQ in the germline V gene (reference sequence). Between the trimmed V and J ends, which lost 5 bases and 4 bases, there was a span of 24 bases. This CDR3 spans 18 amino acids. CDR3 loop: CASSQMVSGQSLYNEQFF. In DNA form, the CDR3 reads TGTGCCAGCAGCCAGATGGTATCGGGTCAGTCCCTTTACAATGAGCAGTTCTTC.

This clone appeared a single time. The chain uses TRBV2 and TRBJ1-3; D is perhaps TRBD1 (5 bases). V was shortened by 7 bases and J by 0 bases, with 19 bases between the two germline ends. This CDR3 is built from 17 residues. Germline values: CDR1 SNHLY, CDR2 FYNNEI. The CDR3: CASTTLGHSSSGNTIYF. The CDR3 DNA is TGTGCCAGCACCACACTGGGGCATTCGAGCTCTGGAAACACCATATATTTT.

This chain links TRBV11-2 with TRBJ2-1, with unresolved D. Looked up from germline, CDR1 is SGHAT and CDR2 is FQNNGV. The ends were cut back, 1 base at V and 1 base at J, with 14 bases in the middle. This CDR3 has 17 residues. The DNA of the CDR3 is TGTGCCAGCAGCTTAGTCTTTCTCGGGTCTTCCTACAATGAGCAGTTCTTC. It specifies CASSLVFLGSSYNEQFF.

J is TRBJ2-5 and V is TRBV28; 10 nucleotides agree with TRBD2. The DNA end is more similar to TRBJ2-7, so the J call may be wrong. The CDR3 extends over 13 amino acids. Germline CDR1 MDHEN, CDR2 SYDVKM. CDR3 sequence: CASSFSGGYEQYF. CDR3 bases: TGTGCCAGCAGTTTTAGCGGGGGGTACGAGCAGTACTTC.

The chain combines TRBV18 with TRBJ2-3, with D perhaps assigned TRBD1 or TRBD2 (6 bases each). CDR1 and CDR2 (germline): KGHSH, LQKENI. The V gene lost 0 bases and the J gene lost 0 bases, with 10 bases spanning the gap. The CDR3 loop spans 16 amino acids. The CDR3 nucleotides read TGTGCCAGCTCACCACCGGGGGGCTTTAGCACAGATACGCAGTATTTT. Its protein product is CASSPPGGFSTDTQYF.

The V and J genes are TRBV7-2 and TRBJ1-4; D gene unclear. The length of the CDR3 is 15 residues. Looked up from germline, CDR1 is SGHTA and CDR2 is FQGNSA. Trimming removed 1 base at V and 5 bases at J, with 11 bases between. CDR3 loop: CASSLVSGRNEKLFF. CDR3 nucleotides: TGTGCCAGCAGCTTAGTGTCAGGACGCAATGAAAAACTGTTTTTT.

This chain uses TRBV4-3 with TRBJ1-4; D not certain. This CDR3 spans 12 amino acids. CDR1 is LGHNA and CDR2 is YSLEER in the germline V gene. V lost 1 base to trimming and J lost 10 bases, with 7 bases between them. The CDR3 is CASSQAGAKLFF. In DNA form, the CDR3 reads TGCGCCAGCAGCCAAGCTGGAGCAAAACTGTTTTTT.

This clone was seen just once. V gene TRBV27 combines with J gene TRBJ2-3, with D possibly being TRBD2 (5 bases). This CDR3 is 16 amino acids long. V was cut by 3 bases and J by 0 bases, with 13 bases left in between. Germline CDR1 is MNHEY and CDR2 is SMNVEV (reference sequence). Here the CDR3 reads CASSFRGGTSTDTQYF. The DNA of the CDR3 is TGTGCCAGCAGTTTCCGAGGAGGCACTAGCACAGATACGCAGTATTTT.